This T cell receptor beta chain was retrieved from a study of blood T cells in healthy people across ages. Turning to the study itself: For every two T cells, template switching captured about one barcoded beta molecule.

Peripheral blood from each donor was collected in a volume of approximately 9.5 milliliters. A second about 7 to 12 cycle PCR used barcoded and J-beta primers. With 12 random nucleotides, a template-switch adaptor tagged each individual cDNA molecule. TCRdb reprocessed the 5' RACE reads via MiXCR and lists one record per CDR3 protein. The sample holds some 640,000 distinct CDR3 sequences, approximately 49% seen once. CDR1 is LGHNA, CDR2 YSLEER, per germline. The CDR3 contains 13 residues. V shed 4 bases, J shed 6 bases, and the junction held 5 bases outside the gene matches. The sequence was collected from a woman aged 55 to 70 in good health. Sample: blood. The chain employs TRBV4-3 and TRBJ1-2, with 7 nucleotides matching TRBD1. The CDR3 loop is CASSPRGDNGYTF. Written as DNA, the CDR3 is TGCGCCAGCAGCCCCAGGGGGGATAATGGCTACACCTTC.